This TCR beta chain was sequenced in a study of CD8 T cells in ankylosing spondylitis. The V end was cut by 4 bases, the J end by 6 bases, with 17 bases between. The CDR3 covers 15 residues. This clonotype turned up a few times. TCRdb processed the 5' RACE reads anew with MiXCR; each CDR3 protein has one entry. The data show 300,000 to 350,000 distinct CDR3 sequences, roughly 14% seen once. The sequence was collected from a male donor with ankylosing spondylitis or in good health (not recorded which). The sequenced sample was blood, either unsorted or a sorted T cell fraction (not recorded which). This chain connects TRBV12-3 or TRBV12-4 to TRBJ2-3, with a tentative D call TRBD2 (7 bases). CDR3 residues: CASSSTGGPEDTQYF. DNA of the CDR3: TGTGCCAGCAGTTCTACCGGGGGGCCGGAGGATACGCAGTATTTT.